This T cell receptor (beta chain) was captured in a study of blood T cell repertoires in COVID-19. TCRdb keeps only in-frame clones here, not all; method: immunoSEQ multiplex PCR. The sample records about 150,000 clones, approximately 79% being singletons. Before being deemed recovered, Cohort 3 donors had two negative PCRs, clearance, or symptom resolution. V was pared by 0 bases and J by 1 base, with 12 bases between. The CDR3 totals 16 residues. CDR1 is SGHAT, CDR2 FQNNGV, per germline. The sequence derives from a man in his fifties or sixties who had recovered from COVID-19. This chain uses TRBV11-2 with TRBJ1-2, with TRBD1 as a possible D gene (5 bases). Sequenced: PBMCs or T cells enriched from blood (not recorded which). CDR3 amino acids: CASSLERVRGNYGYTF. CDR3 bases: TGTGCCAGCAGCTTAGAAAGGGTAAGGGGTAACTATGGCTACACCTTC.